One sample yielded the 2 T cell receptor beta chains listed below, sequenced in a study of regulatory T cells in long-lasting Graves disease. Time point indicated: persistent/refractory GD, antithyroid drugs over 5 years with positive TRAb. The TCR library was prepared using RNA isolated from PBMCs. According to the study, TCR beta libraries were built with iRepertoire HTBI primers and CDR3-region Arm-PCR. MiXCR, run by TCRdb on the multiplex PCR reads, gives a single entry per CDR3 protein. The table shows about 660,000 distinct CDR3 sequences, with approximately 31% occurring only once. Sequenced here: peripheral blood mononuclear cells (PBMCs), sampled when the disease was refractory, from a patient treated with antithyroid drugs. Source of these receptors: a female donor with Graves disease.

This clonotype was picked up many times. The chain joins TRBV19 to TRBJ2-5; TRBD1 agrees at 10 bases. CDR3 length equals 13 residues. CDR1 and CDR2 (germline): LNHDA, SQIVND (reference sequence). After removal of 4 bases from V and 6 bases from J, the junction contained 2 bases not matched to a gene. The CDR3 DNA reads as TGTGCCAGTAGTACGGACAGGGGGAAGACCCAGTACTTC. Translation: CASSTDRGKTQYF.

This clonotype has only a few counts. This sequence joins TRBV6-1 and TRBJ1-5; 11 nucleotides match TRBD1. The germline CDR1 and CDR2 sequences are MNHNS and SASEGT. J lost 10 bases, V lost 6 bases, and 5 bases had no gene match. This CDR3 spans 13 amino acids. The DNA for the CDR3 is TGTGCCAGCAGCGGGACAGGGGGTGGACCCCAGCATTTT. Protein product: CASSGTGGGPQHF.